The 10 T cell receptor beta chains in this list originate from one sample, sequenced in a study of T cell changes during pregnancy in multiple sclerosis. TCRdb keeps only in-frame clones here, not all; method: immunoSEQ multiplex PCR. The sample lists 20,000 to 30,000 clones, roughly 91% occurring once. Sequenced here: CD4+ T cells from peripheral blood mononuclear cells, sampled in the first trimester of pregnancy. The receptors were sampled from a female donor in good health, enrolled as a control in a pregnancy study.

The chain links TRBV10-3 to TRBJ1-2; 8 nucleotides agree with TRBD1. This CDR3 has 15 residues. V trimming: 10 bases; J trimming: 7 bases; junction bases outside the gene matches: 17. The germline V gene encodes CDR1 ENHRY and CDR2 SYGVKD. The CDR3: CASYIQGAISPGYTF. As DNA, the CDR3 is TGTGCCAGCTATATTCAGGGGGCGATCAGTCCTGGCTACACCTTC.

The chain links TRBV18 to TRBJ1-5; possible D gene TRBD1, 6 bases. Germline loops: CDR1 KGHSH, CDR2 LQKENI. Trimming took off 4 bases at V and 11 bases at J, with 15 bases between the two ends. The CDR3 spans 13 residues. The chain's CDR3 is CASSLGGLGAQHF. The CDR3 coding sequence is TGTGCCAGCTCACTCGGGGGGCTAGGAGCCCAGCATTTT. The variable domain in full, with the rest retrieved from reference TRBV18 and TRBJ1-5, is NAGVMQNPRHLVRRRGQEARLRCSPMKGHSHVYWYRQLPEEGLKFMVYLQKENIIDESGMPKERFSAEFPKEGPSILRIQQVVRGDSAAYFCASSLGGLGAQHFGDGTRLSIL.

This rearrangement joins TRBV6-5 to TRBJ1-2; the D is unclear. Germline lookup yields CDR1 MNHEY and CDR2 SVGAGI. Trimming removed 7 bases from V and 0 bases from J, with 15 bases in between. The CDR3 is 15 residues long. CDR3 sequence: CASTSGLPSNYGYTF. The CDR3 DNA reads as TGTGCCAGCACCTCAGGCCTGCCCTCTAACTATGGCTACACCTTC.

DNA for the CDR3: TGTGCCAGCATGTTAGACAGGGACACTGAAGCTTTCTTT. The encoded protein is CASMLDRDTEAFF. V and J are TRBV11-2 and TRBJ1-1, with 7 bases that match TRBD1. The CDR3 covers 13 residues. From germline, CDR1 is SGHAT and CDR2 FQNNGV. Trimming cost V 7 bases and J 3 bases; bases outside gene matches: 5.

This chain joins TRBV28 and TRBJ1-2; the match to TRBD1 covers 8 bases. Germline CDR1 MDHEN, CDR2 SYDVKM. The V gene end was trimmed by 2 bases and the J gene end by 4 bases; junction bases not matched to a gene: 3. This CDR3 is built from 14 residues. The CDR3 DNA follows: TGTGCCAGCAGTTTACAGGGGGCAGGCTATGGCTACACCTTC. This gives the protein CASSLQGAGYGYTF.

By proportion, this clone is medium-sized. The chain uses TRBV7-9 and TRBJ2-7; D might be TRBD2 (6 bases). From germline, CDR1 is SEHNR and CDR2 FQNEAQ (reference sequence). This CDR3 has 14 residues. V was shortened by 6 bases and J by 3 bases, with 15 bases between the two germline ends. The CDR3 DNA reads as TGTGCCAGCAGTCCCCGGGGAGGTTTCTACGAGCAGTACTTC. Translating gives CASSPRGGFYEQYF.

This chain uses TRBV21-1 with TRBJ1-1. TRBV21-1 is recorded as a pseudogene. The CDR3 contains 15 residues. CDR3 sequence reads: CASSKEGMENTEAFF. The CDR3 region has the DNA TGTGCCAGCAGCAAGGAGGGTATGGAGAACACTGAAGCTTTCTTT.

V usage is TRBV28 and J usage is TRBJ1-6; D gene ambiguous. Trimming cost V 6 bases and J 10 bases, with 10 bases left between them. Germline V gene lookup returns CDR1 MDHEN and CDR2 SYDVKM. The length of the CDR3 is 12 residues. The DNA for the CDR3 is TGTGCCAGCAGCGTTTCACGGTCACCCCTCCACTTT. It codes for CASSVSRSPLHF.

The chain has TRBV19 and TRBJ2-1; TRBD2 matches at 8 bases. The ends lost 4 bases at V and 5 bases at J; junction bases unmatched: 7. The CDR3 spans 15 residues. CDR1 LNHDA and CDR2 SQIVND come from the germline V gene (reference sequence). In DNA, the CDR3 is TGTGCCAGTAGTAACCACGAAGCGGGAGACAATGAGCAGTTCTTC. Translated: CASSNHEAGDNEQFF. Looking up the rest from reference TRBV19 and TRBJ2-1 gives the full variable domain: DGGITQSPKYLFRKEGQNVTLSCEQNLNHDAMYWYRQDPGQGLRLIYYSQIVNDFQKGDIAEGYSVSREKKESFPLTVTSAQKNPTAFYLCASSNHEAGDNEQFFGPGTRLTVL.

V and J are TRBV7-9 and TRBJ2-1; 12 bases line up with TRBD2. This CDR3 has 16 residues. CDR1 is SEHNR and CDR2 is FQNEAQ in the germline V gene (reference sequence). Trimming took 5 bases from V and 8 from J; bases not matched to a gene: 10. CDR3 sequence reads: CASSRTSGDYGDEQFF. The CDR3 DNA reads as TGTGCCAGCAGCCGGACTAGCGGGGACTACGGGGATGAGCAGTTCTTC.